The 7 T cell receptor beta chains below were found in one sample sequenced in a study of T cell responses to AZD1222 COVID-19 vaccine. TCRdb keeps only in-frame clones here, not all; method: immunoSEQ multiplex PCR. Here the sample spans roughly 180,000 clones, 94% being singletons. The specimen comprised peripheral blood, sampled on day 0 of AZD1222 vaccination. The receptor set was obtained from an adult in good health.

This chain uses TRBV10-1 with TRBJ2-5; 9 positions agree with TRBD2. Germline CDR1 WNHNN, CDR2 SYGVQD (reference sequence). V lost 6 bases and J lost 6; bases outside the gene matches: 11. The CDR3 has 15 amino acids. The CDR3 nucleotides read TGCGCCAGCAGCCCTCCCGGGACTAGCTTTCAGACCCAGTACTTC. Its translation: CASSPPGTSFQTQYF.

This chain joins TRBV5-4 and TRBJ1-1, with D possibly TRBD1 on 6 matching bases. Germline loops: CDR1 SGHNT, CDR2 YYREEE (reference sequence). Between the trimmed V and J ends, which lost 4 bases and 0 bases, there was a span of 10 bases. The CDR3 has 14 amino acids. CDR3 region: CASSPTGLNTEAFF. The DNA for the CDR3 is TGTGCCAGCAGCCCGACAGGATTGAACACTGAAGCTTTCTTT. The variable domain in full, with the rest retrieved from reference TRBV5-4 and TRBJ1-1, is ETGVTQSPTHLIKTRGQQVTLRCSSQSGHNTVSWYQQALGQGPQFIFQYYREEENGRGNFPPRFSGLQFPNYSSELNVNALELDDSALYLCASSPTGLNTEAFFGQGTRLTVV.

This chain joins TRBV6-2 or TRBV6-3 and TRBJ2-1; no reliable D call. V was shortened by 0 bases and J by 7 bases, with 7 bases between the two germline ends. The CDR3 covers 13 residues. Germline V gene data show CDR1 as MNHEY and CDR2 as SVGEGT. Here the CDR3 reads CASSYSTGNEQFF. Written as DNA, the CDR3 is TGTGCCAGCAGTTACTCGACCGGGAATGAGCAGTTCTTC.

The J gene is TRBJ1-2, the V gene TRBV29-1; 7 bases line up with TRBD1. Germline V lookup: CDR1 SQVTM, CDR2 ANQGSEA. The length of the CDR3 is 14 residues. V lost 7 bases and J lost 0; bases outside the gene matches: 8. The chain's CDR3 is CSGIQGNANYGYTF. CDR3 DNA sequence: TGCAGCGGCATACAGGGGAACGCTAACTATGGCTACACCTTC.

A single count supports this clone. This chain joins TRBV5-1 and TRBJ1-1; D is possibly TRBD1 (6 bases). V gave up 4 bases and J gave up 1 base, with 11 bases separating them. This CDR3 is 14 amino acids long. Per germline, CDR1 SGHRS and CDR2 YFSETQ. As DNA, the CDR3 is TGCGCCAGCAGCCCCACACAGGGGAACACTGAAGCTTTCTTT. Translating gives CASSPTQGNTEAFF.

This clone was observed a single time. At one end the junction does not follow the germline gene, possibly because of a read error. This rearrangement joins TRBV5-8 to TRBJ2-7; no clear D gene. CDR1 and CDR2 from the germline V gene are SGHTS and YDEGEE. There are 13 residues in the CDR3. The CDR3 nucleotides read TGTGCCAGCAGCTTTGGCTCGGTGTTAGGCGGTGAGTTC. This translates into CASSFGSVLGGEF.

This clone was seen just once. The gene calls are TRBV7-3 and TRBJ2-1; D unresolved. Per germline, CDR1 SGHTA and CDR2 FQGTGA. The CDR3 is 15 residues long. Trimming removed 4 bases from V and 5 bases from J, with 15 bases in between. CDR3 bases: TGTGCCAGCAGCTCGGCCCCCTTCGGGCACAATGAGCAGTTCTTC. Its translation is CASSSAPFGHNEQFF.